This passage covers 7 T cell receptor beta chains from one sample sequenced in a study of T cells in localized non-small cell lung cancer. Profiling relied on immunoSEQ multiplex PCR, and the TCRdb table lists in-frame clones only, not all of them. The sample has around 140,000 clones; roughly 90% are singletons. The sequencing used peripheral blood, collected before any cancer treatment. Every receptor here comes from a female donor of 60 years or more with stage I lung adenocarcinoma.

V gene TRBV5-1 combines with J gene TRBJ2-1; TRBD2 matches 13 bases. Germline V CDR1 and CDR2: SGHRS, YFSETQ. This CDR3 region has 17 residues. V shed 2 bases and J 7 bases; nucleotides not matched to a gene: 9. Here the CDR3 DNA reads TGCGCCAGCAGCTTTATGACCGGGACTAGCGGGACGAATGAGCAGTTCTTC. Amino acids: CASSFMTGTSGTNEQFF.

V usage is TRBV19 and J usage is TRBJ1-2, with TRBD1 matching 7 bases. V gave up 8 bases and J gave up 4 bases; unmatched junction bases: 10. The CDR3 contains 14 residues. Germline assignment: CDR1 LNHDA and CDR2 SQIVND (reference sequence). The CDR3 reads CASRGGGDLYGYTF. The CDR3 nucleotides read TGTGCCAGTCGAGGAGGGGGCGATCTCTATGGCTACACCTTC. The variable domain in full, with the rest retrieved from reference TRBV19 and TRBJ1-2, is DGGITQSPKYLFRKEGQNVTLSCEQNLNHDAMYWYRQDPGQGLRLIYYSQIVNDFQKGDIAEGYSVSREKKESFPLTVTSAQKNPTAFYLCASRGGGDLYGYTFGSGTRLTVV.

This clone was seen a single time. CDR3 nucleotide sequence: TGCAGCGCATACAGGGGGCTCTTGCAGGGCTACACCTTC. This codes for CSAYRGLLQGYTF. V gene TRBV29-1 combines with J gene TRBJ1-2, with 9 bases matching TRBD1. The CDR3 sequence is 13 residues long. The J segment lost 8 bases and the V segment lost 7 bases, leaving 11 bases of the junction unmatched. Germline CDR1 reads SQVTM; CDR2 reads ANQGSEA.

The CDR3 coding sequence is TGTGCCTGGAATTATCTTTTGGGCCAGGGTTGGAGTGAAGCTTTCTTT. It yields the protein CAWNYLLGQGWSEAFF. The chain couples TRBV30 to TRBJ1-1; a weak D match, TRBD1 (5 bases). V lost 4 bases, J lost 7 bases, and 25 bases lay in between. There are 16 residues in the CDR3. Germline V gene data show CDR1 as GTSNPN and CDR2 as SVGIG (reference sequence).

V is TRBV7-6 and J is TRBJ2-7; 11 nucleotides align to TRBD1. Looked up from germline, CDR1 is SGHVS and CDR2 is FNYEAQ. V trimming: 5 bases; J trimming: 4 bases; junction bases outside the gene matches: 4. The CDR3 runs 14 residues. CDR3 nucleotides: TGTGCCAGCAGCCGGACAGGGGGCGGTTACGAGCAGTACTTC. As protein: CASSRTGGGYEQYF.

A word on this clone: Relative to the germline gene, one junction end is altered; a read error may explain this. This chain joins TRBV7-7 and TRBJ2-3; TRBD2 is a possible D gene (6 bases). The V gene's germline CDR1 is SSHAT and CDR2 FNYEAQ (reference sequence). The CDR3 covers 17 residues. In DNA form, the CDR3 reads TGTGCTAGCAGCTTGGCGGGGAACGTTACTAGCACAGATACGCAGTATTTT. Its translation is CASSLAGNVTSTDTQYF.

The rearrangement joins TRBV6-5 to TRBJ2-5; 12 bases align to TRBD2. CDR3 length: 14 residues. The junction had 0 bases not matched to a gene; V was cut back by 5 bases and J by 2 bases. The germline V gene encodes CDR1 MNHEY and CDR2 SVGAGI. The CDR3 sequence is CASSGLAGQETQYF. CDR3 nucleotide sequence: TGTGCCAGCAGTGGACTAGCGGGGCAAGAGACCCAGTACTTC.